A single sample is the source of the 28 T cell receptor beta chains below, sequenced in a study of blood T cell repertoires in COVID-19. Produced via immunoSEQ multiplex PCR; TCRdb's table is partial and in-frame only. The sample holds about 210,000 clones; roughly 87% are singletons and the top ten take 10%. Source material: PBMCs or T cells enriched from blood (not recorded which). These receptors all stem from a man between 18 and 35 years old with acute COVID-19.

The V gene is TRBV9, the J gene TRBJ2-5; 9 positions match TRBD2. Trimming cost V 3 bases and J 0 bases; bases outside gene matches: 9. The CDR3 sequence is 17 residues long. CDR1 is SGDLS and CDR2 is YYNGEE in the germline V gene. CDR3 amino acids: CASSARGAGGYQETQYF. CDR3 nucleotide sequence: TGTGCCAGCAGCGCGAGGGGCGCGGGAGGGTACCAAGAGACCCAGTACTTC.

CDR3 protein: CASSPYGQEETQYF. The CDR3 DNA follows: TGTGCCAGCTCACCATACGGACAGGAAGAGACCCAGTACTTC. This chain connects TRBV18 to TRBJ2-5, with 7 positions matching TRBD1. This CDR3 is 14 amino acids long. The trim removed 2 bases at V and 3 bases at J, leaving 3 bases unmatched. Germline V CDR1 and CDR2: KGHSH, LQKENI.

The J gene is TRBJ2-7, the V gene TRBV7-8; 8 nucleotides match TRBD1. V trimming: 6 bases; J trimming: 3 bases; junction bases outside the gene matches: 4. The germline CDR1 and CDR2 sequences are SGHVS and FQNEAQ. The CDR3 consists of 13 residues. The CDR3 protein is CASRPGTGYEQYF. Written as DNA, the CDR3 is TGTGCCAGCAGACCTGGGACAGGCTACGAGCAGTACTTC.

This clone has only a few counts. The chain employs TRBV3-1 (or the pseudogene TRBV3-2) and TRBJ1-3; 8 bases agree with TRBD1. V lost 4 bases to trimming and J lost 4 bases; unmatched junction nucleotides: 3. Germline CDR1 LGHDT, CDR2 YNNKEL (reference sequence). CDR3 length equals 14 residues. The CDR3 loop is CASSPGTGGNTIYF. The CDR3 nucleotides read TGTGCCAGCAGCCCCGGGACAGGCGGAAACACCATATATTTT.

This chain connects TRBV28 to TRBJ2-2, with 7 bases identical to TRBD1. The CDR3 runs 17 residues. Germline lookup yields CDR1 MDHEN and CDR2 SYDVKM. V shed 5 bases, J shed 1 base, and the junction held 10 bases outside the gene matches. Here the CDR3 DNA reads TGTGCCAGCAGTCCCGCCCCCAGGGGGTGGAACACCGGGGAGCTGTTTTTT. This translates into CASSPAPRGWNTGELFF.

DNA of the CDR3: TGTGCCAGTAGCCGCGGGGCGTACACTGAAGCTTTCTTT. Amino acid sequence: CASSRGAYTEAFF. The chain employs TRBV12-3 or TRBV12-4 and TRBJ1-1; D perhaps matches TRBD1 (5 bases). With 9 bases removed from V and 3 bases from J, the gap between germline ends came to 14 bases. This CDR3 has 13 residues.

The chain uses TRBV27 and TRBJ1-5; no reliable D call. This CDR3 spans 13 amino acids. V was clipped by 3 bases and J by 7 bases, with 10 bases between them. Looked up from germline, CDR1 is MNHEY and CDR2 is SMNVEV (reference sequence). The CDR3 DNA is TGTGCCAGCAGTTTCGGGGTTCGCCAGCCCCAGCATTTT. It codes for CASSFGVRQPQHF.

V is TRBV2 and J is TRBJ2-3, with TRBD2 identical over 14 bases. V shed 7 bases, J shed 3 bases, and the junction held 6 bases outside the gene matches. This CDR3 region has 16 residues. The V gene's germline CDR1 is SNHLY and CDR2 FYNNEI. CDR3 loop: CASTGTSGSLTDTQYF. Here the CDR3 DNA reads TGTGCCAGCACCGGGACTAGCGGGAGTTTGACAGATACGCAGTATTTT. The full variable domain, its missing parts supplied by reference TRBV2 and TRBJ2-3, is EPEVTQTPSHQVTQMGQEVILRCVPISNHLYFYWYRQILGQKVEFLVSFYNNEISEKSEIFDDQFSVERPDGSNFTLKIRSTKLEDSAMYFCASTGTSGSLTDTQYFGPGTRLTVL.

The CDR3 sequence: CASSQERRGWDTEAFF. DNA for the CDR3: TGCGCCAGCAGCCAAGAAAGGAGGGGTTGGGACACTGAAGCTTTCTTT. This chain connects TRBV4-1 to TRBJ1-1; perhaps TRBD1 as D (5 bases). Germline-derived CDR1 and CDR2 are MGHRA and YSYEKL. Deletions cut 0 bases from V and 3 bases from J, with 14 bases between. The CDR3 spans 16 residues.

A few counts support this clone. The chain joins TRBV3-1 (or the pseudogene TRBV3-2) to TRBJ2-3; D is unclear. The CDR3 length is 11 residues. CDR1 is LGHDT and CDR2 is YNNKEL in the germline V gene (reference sequence). V was clipped by 2 bases and J by 6 bases, with 3 bases between them. CDR3 coding DNA: TGTGCCAGCAGCCAACGTGATACGCAGTATTTT. It codes for CASSQRDTQYF.

This chain connects TRBV6-2 or TRBV6-3 to TRBJ2-7; TRBD2 agrees at 7 bases. The CDR3 extends over 14 amino acids. The germline V gene has CDR1 MNHEY and CDR2 SVGEGT. The trim removed 5 bases at V and 5 bases at J, leaving 9 bases unmatched. The CDR3 loop reads CASSNSEREDEQYF. For the CDR3, the DNA is TGTGCCAGCAGTAATTCAGAGCGGGAAGACGAGCAGTACTTC.

V and J are TRBV11-3 and TRBJ2-7, with TRBD1 identical over 7 bases. This CDR3 region has 13 residues. Germline CDR1 reads SGHNT; CDR2 reads YENEEA. With 3 bases clipped from V and 9 bases from J, the junction kept 8 bases outside the gene matches. The CDR3 spells CASSLWGQTLQYF. The CDR3 bases are TGTGCCAGCAGCTTGTGGGGACAGACGTTGCAGTACTTC.

This clone was seen a single time. The chain combines TRBV7-8 with TRBJ2-1; TRBD1 matches at 8 bases. This CDR3 spans 17 amino acids. The J segment lost 6 bases and the V segment lost 1 base, leaving 11 bases of the junction unmatched. Germline loops: CDR1 SGHVS, CDR2 FQNEAQ. CDR3 nucleotide sequence: TGTGCCAGCAGCTTAGACAGAGAGACAGGGGTTCGCAATGAGCAGTTCTTC. It yields the protein CASSLDRETGVRNEQFF.

The V call is TRBV12-3 or TRBV12-4, the J call TRBJ1-4; 9 positions agree with TRBD1. CDR3 size: 13 residues. V shed 9 bases and J 5 bases; nucleotides not matched to a gene: 4. The CDR3 spells CASRQGGNEKLFF. CDR3 nucleotides: TGTGCCAGTCGACAGGGGGGGAATGAAAAACTGTTTTTT.

The chain carries TRBV29-1 and TRBJ2-3; a possible D gene is TRBD2 (6 bases). Per the germline V gene, CDR1 is SQVTM and CDR2 is ANQGSEA. The V end lost 3 bases, the J end lost 3 bases, and 13 bases lay between the germline ends. The CDR3 loop spans 14 amino acids. The CDR3 sequence: CSVDPGEGTDTQYF. The CDR3 DNA reads as TGCAGCGTTGATCCGGGAGAGGGGACAGATACGCAGTATTTT.

This clone was seen once. The chain combines TRBV4-1 with TRBJ1-2; 7 bases are a match to TRBD1. Germline values: CDR1 MGHRA, CDR2 YSYEKL. The CDR3 is 16 residues long. V was pared by 4 bases and J by 8 bases, with 16 bases of the junction left unmatched. The DNA of the CDR3 is TGCGCCAGCAGCCTTTCCCTGGGACAGCGATTTTTAGGCTACACCTTC. It specifies CASSLSLGQRFLGYTF.

This chain uses TRBV7-3 with TRBJ1-6, with D possibly being TRBD1 (6 bases). Germline V CDR1 and CDR2: SGHTA, FQGTGA. Trimming pared 4 bases from V and 9 bases from J, leaving 19 bases between. This CDR3 is built from 16 residues. The CDR3 sequence: CASSSSPTGLGSPLHF. In nucleotides, the CDR3 is TGTGCCAGCAGCTCCTCCCCGACAGGACTTGGTTCACCCCTCCACTTT. The complete variable domain, with remaining parts taken from reference TRBV7-3 and TRBJ1-6, reads GAGVSQTPSNKVTEKGKYVELRCDPISGHTALYWYRQSLGQGPEFLIYFQGTGAADDSGLPNDRFFAVRPEGSVSTLKIQRTERGDSAVYLCASSSSPTGLGSPLHFGNGTRLTVT.

This chain joins TRBV7-8 and TRBJ2-2; 10 positions agree with TRBD2. Losses at the gene ends were 3 bases for V and 4 bases for J; bases not matched to a gene: 8. Germline CDR1 reads SGHVS; CDR2 reads FQNEAQ. CDR3 size: 17 residues. CDR3 sequence (DNA): TGTGCCAGCAGCTTCGAGCTAGCGGGAGCGGGCACCGGGGAGCTGTTTTTT. This encodes CASSFELAGAGTGELFF.

The V and J genes are TRBV2 and TRBJ2-1; 14 bases agree with TRBD2. The V gene's germline CDR1 is SNHLY and CDR2 FYNNEI. The CDR3 contains 16 residues. The trim removed 10 bases at V and 2 bases at J, leaving 7 bases unmatched. CDR3 sequence (DNA): TGTGCCACATACCCGGGACTAGCGGGAGCCTACAATGAGCAGTTCTTC. This codes for CATYPGLAGAYNEQFF. The full variable domain, its missing parts supplied by reference TRBV2 and TRBJ2-1, is EPEVTQTPSHQVTQMGQEVILRCVPISNHLYFYWYRQILGQKVEFLVSFYNNEISEKSEIFDDQFSVERPDGSNFTLKIRSTKLEDSAMYFCATYPGLAGAYNEQFFGPGTRLTVL.

This clone occurred once. This chain connects TRBV4-1 to TRBJ1-2; 8 bases align to TRBD1. Germline V gene sequence: CDR1 MGHRA, CDR2 YSYEKL. This CDR3 is 15 amino acids long. With V trimmed by 4 bases and J by 4 bases, 8 bases remained unmatched. The CDR3 nucleotides read TGCGCCAGCAGCCTCTACAGGGGGGGTTCCTATGGCTACACCTTC. This gives the protein CASSLYRGGSYGYTF.

This clone was seen a single time. This chain uses TRBV19 with TRBJ2-1, with a weak D call TRBD2 (6 bases). This CDR3 is built from 16 residues. Trimming left V 2 bases short and J 5 bases short, with 16 bases between. Germline V CDR1 and CDR2: LNHDA, SQIVND (reference sequence). The CDR3 is CASSIRGTGVHNEQFF. In DNA, the CDR3 is TGTGCCAGTAGTATAAGAGGTACGGGGGTGCACAATGAGCAGTTCTTC.

This rearrangement joins TRBV7-6 to TRBJ2-7; D perhaps matches TRBD1 (5 bases). CDR3 length: 15 residues. Germline V gene data show CDR1 as SGHVS and CDR2 as FNYEAQ. The ends were cut back, 4 bases at V and 0 bases at J, with 13 bases in the middle. DNA of the CDR3: TGTGCCAGCAGCTCGCAGGGTTTGGGCTCCTACGAGCAGTACTTC. Translated: CASSSQGLGSYEQYF.

This clone has a single count. V gene TRBV15 combines with J gene TRBJ2-1, with 7 bases identical to TRBD2. J was trimmed by 5 bases and V by 1 base; bases with no gene match: 11. Germline V gene sequence: CDR1 LNHNV, CDR2 YYDKDF (reference sequence). The CDR3 has 17 residues. CDR3 coding DNA: TGTGCCACCAGCAGAGCCATCCGTTGGGCGGGGGACAATGAGCAGTTCTTC. Protein: CATSRAIRWAGDNEQFF.

The V gene is TRBV4-1, the J gene TRBJ2-7, with a tentative D call TRBD2 (5 bases). V lost 3 bases and J lost 0, with 33 bases in between. The CDR3 covers 22 residues. Per germline, CDR1 MGHRA and CDR2 YSYEKL. CDR3 bases: TGCGCCAGCAGCCACCCATACCCAGTGGTAATAGCGAAAAGAAACAGCTCCTACGAGCAGTACTTC. It yields the protein CASSHPYPVVIAKRNSSYEQYF.

The V and J genes are TRBV28 and TRBJ1-1; no reliable D call. The germline gives CDR1 MDHEN, CDR2 SYDVKM. The CDR3 runs 11 residues. CDR3 loop: CVCVLGTEAFF. In DNA, the CDR3 is TGTGTCTGCGTACTAGGCACTGAAGCTTTCTTT.

This clone came up a few times. Written as DNA, the CDR3 is TGTGCCAGCAGCTTAGCTGGACAGGGGGCGGCTGAAGCTTTCTTT. As protein: CASSLAGQGAAEAFF. The chain joins TRBV11-2 to TRBJ1-1, with 11 bases matching TRBD1. The germline gives CDR1 SGHAT, CDR2 FQNNGV. The CDR3 spans 15 residues. J gave up 6 bases and V 1 base, and 4 bases lay outside the gene matches.

The chain is built from TRBV7-3 and TRBJ2-2, with 13 bases matching TRBD2. This CDR3 is 15 amino acids long. V trimming: 5 bases; J trimming: 6 bases; junction bases outside the gene matches: 3. Germline values: CDR1 SGHTA, CDR2 FQGTGA. CDR3 sequence: CASSQGTSGAGELFF. The CDR3 bases are TGTGCCAGCAGCCAGGGGACTAGCGGGGCCGGGGAGCTGTTTTTT.

This chain links TRBV5-6 with TRBJ1-1; 7 bases agree with TRBD1. Germline-derived CDR1 and CDR2 are SGHDT and YYEEEE. Trimming cost V 0 bases and J 2 bases; bases outside gene matches: 10. The CDR3 has 17 residues. The CDR3 DNA reads as TGTGCCAGCAGCTTGGGAGAGACCGGGACAGCTAACACTGAAGCTTTCTTT. This translates into CASSLGETGTANTEAFF.